The sequence of this TCR beta chain was determined in a study of patients and donors after allogeneic stem cell transplantation. This clonotype was recorded at least ten times. One entry per CDR3 protein, called by TCRdb with MiXCR from the RT-PCR reads. Here the sample spans roughly 230,000 distinct CDR3 sequences, around an eighth being singletons. The CDR3 sequence is 17 residues long. From germline, CDR1 is SGHAT and CDR2 FQNNGV. The germline V and J ends were trimmed by 1 base and 6 bases, with 18 bases remaining between them. This receptor was taken from a human donor who was either an allogeneic HSCT recipient or a stem cell or donor lymphocyte infusion donor (not recorded which). It is not recorded whose cells these are; they may come from a transplant donor. This chain uses TRBV11-2 with TRBJ1-4; D is perhaps TRBD1 (5 bases). Sample: blood, either unsorted or a sorted T cell fraction (not recorded which). The CDR3 DNA is TGTGCCAGCAGCTTAGGATTGACGAGGATCAGGGATGAAAAACTGTTTTTT. It translates to CASSLGLTRIRDEKLFF.